This TCR beta chain was sequenced in a study of T cells after yellow fever vaccination. This clonotype was found a few times. The antigen remains undetermined. Study-wide points: Primary-vaccination clones mostly resurfaced post-booster (around 95% CD4, about 87% CD8). A faster peak, day 5 versus 15, was reached by the weaker secondary response.

TCRdb re-called the 5' RACE reads through MiXCR, storing one row per CDR3 protein. The table shows hundreds of thousands of distinct CDR3 sequences, with 7% to 9% occurring only once. Germline V gene data show CDR1 as MNHNY and CDR2 as SVGAGI (reference sequence). Deletions cut 2 bases from V and 8 bases from J, with 12 bases between. The CDR3 extends over 13 amino acids. The receptor comes from a young man who received the YFV17D yellow fever vaccine. Sequences were derived from PBMCs, sampled about 49 days after the first yellow fever vaccination. The chain uses TRBV6-6 and TRBJ1-2; D is perhaps TRBD1 (5 bases). As DNA, the CDR3 is TGTGCCAGCAGTTACGGGGGGACTAGAGGCTACACCTTC. This encodes CASSYGGTRGYTF.